The 11 T cell receptor beta chains given below trace back to one sample, sequenced in a study of T cell repertoires in cytomegalovirus infection. For these receptors, no antigen is known. TCRdb processed the reads anew with MiXCR; each CDR3 protein has one entry. Among 45,000 to 50,000 distinct CDR3 sequences listed, approximately 19% were seen once. Sequencing used CD8+ T cells from cultured PBMCs, obtained from culture after CMV antigen stimulation. The receptors were gathered from a human donor in good health (CMV status not recorded). Some clones in this sample may be carry-over from other donors' samples.

This clonotype was seen a handful of times. The chain uses TRBV27 and TRBJ2-2; TRBD1 aligns across 8 bases. V trimming: 6 bases; J trimming: 1 base; junction bases outside the gene matches: 1. The CDR3 loop spans 14 amino acids. Germline values: CDR1 MNHEY, CDR2 SMNVEV (reference sequence). CDR3 in DNA: TGTGCCAGCAGGGGGACAGGGAACACCGGGGAGCTGTTTTTT. It translates to CASRGTGNTGELFF.

This clonotype has only a few counts. The V and J genes are TRBV27 and TRBJ1-1, with D possibly matching TRBD1 (6 bases). The germline V gene has CDR1 MNHEY and CDR2 SMNVEV (reference sequence). V was shortened by 3 bases and J by 4 bases, with 9 bases between the two germline ends. This CDR3 is built from 13 residues. CDR3 nucleotide sequence: TGTGCCAGCAGTTTTGAGGGGGGCACTGAAGCTTTCTTT. Amino acid sequence: CASSFEGGTEAFF.

This clonotype was counted ten times or more. This sequence joins TRBV4-3 and TRBJ1-3; D not resolved. V was pared by 0 bases and J by 0 bases, with 6 bases between. The CDR3 length is 15 residues. Germline V gene data show CDR1 as LGHNA and CDR2 as YSLEER. The CDR3 DNA follows: TGCGCCAGCAGCCAAGATATCAGCTCTGGAAACACCATATATTTT. Translation: CASSQDISSGNTIYF.

This clonotype was counted only a few times. The J gene is TRBJ2-7, the V gene TRBV7-9; 11 bases line up with TRBD2. Germline values: CDR1 SEHNR, CDR2 FQNEAQ (reference sequence). The CDR3 covers 15 residues. The trim removed 5 bases at V and 3 bases at J, leaving 6 bases unmatched. The DNA for the CDR3 is TGTGCCAGCAGCCCGCCGGGACTAGCGGACTACGAGCAGTACTTC. Residues: CASSPPGLADYEQYF.

This chain joins TRBV29-1 and TRBJ2-7; 11 nucleotides align to TRBD2. This CDR3 spans 15 amino acids. The germline V gene has CDR1 SQVTM and CDR2 ANQGSEA. The V and J ends lost 7 bases and 5 bases, in that order; junction bases with no gene match: 13. The CDR3 DNA follows: TGCAGCGAACAAATAGCGGGAGGGCAGCTCCACGAGCAGTACTTC. As protein: CSEQIAGGQLHEQYF.

The V call is TRBV12-5, the J call TRBJ2-5, with 7 bases aligning to TRBD1. V was pared by 4 bases and J by 0 bases, with 5 bases of the junction left unmatched. The CDR3 contains 15 residues. Looked up from germline, CDR1 is LGHNT and CDR2 is FRNRAP. The CDR3, as DNA: TGTGCTAGTGGTTGGACAGGTACCTACCAAGAGACCCAGTACTTC. Protein product: CASGWTGTYQETQYF. The full variable domain, with the rest looked up from reference TRBV12-5 and TRBJ2-5, is DARVTQTPRHKVTEMGQEVTMRCQPILGHNTVFWYRQTMMQGLELLAYFRNRAPLDDSGMPKDRFSAEMPDATLATLKIQPSEPRDSAVYFCASGWTGTYQETQYFGPGTRLLVL.

This clonotype was picked up many times. The chain recombines TRBV28 with TRBJ2-5, with D perhaps matching TRBD2 (5 bases). Trimming removed 5 bases at V and 7 bases at J, with 11 bases between. The length of the CDR3 is 12 residues. CDR1 is MDHEN and CDR2 is SYDVKM in the germline V gene. CDR3 amino acids: CASSLLERTQYF. CDR3 bases: TGTGCCAGCAGTCTACTAGAAAGGACCCAGTACTTC.

This clonotype appeared many times. The rearrangement uses TRBV18 and TRBJ1-4; 7 positions agree with TRBD1. The CDR3 covers 16 residues. Trimming at V came to 3 bases and at J to 4 bases, leaving 8 bases not matched to a gene. Germline V lookup: CDR1 KGHSH, CDR2 LQKENI. The CDR3 sequence is CASSPERDRLNEKLFF. The CDR3 DNA is TGTGCCAGCTCACCCGAAAGGGACAGACTTAATGAAAAACTGTTTTTT.

This clonotype was observed a few times. The chain uses TRBV11-2 and TRBJ1-1; 7 bases map to TRBD1. This CDR3 is built from 15 residues. Trimming at V came to 1 base and at J to 1 base, leaving 3 bases not matched to a gene. CDR1 and CDR2 from the germline V gene are SGHAT and FQNNGV. The CDR3 loop reads CASSLVTGTNTEAFF. The CDR3 DNA reads as TGTGCCAGCAGCTTAGTGACAGGGACGAACACTGAAGCTTTCTTT.

This chain joins TRBV7-9 and TRBJ2-7; 7 bases match TRBD1. CDR1 and CDR2 (germline): SEHNR, FQNEAQ (reference sequence). V was clipped by 4 bases and J by 3 bases; unmatched bases: 6. The CDR3 consists of 14 residues. DNA of the CDR3: TGTGCCAGCAGCTCCGGGGACAGAGACTACGAGCAGTACTTC. Translated: CASSSGDRDYEQYF.

On this clonotype itself: This CDR3 fails to terminate in the conserved phenylalanine or tryptophan, so it likely reflects a read error. The V call is TRBV5-1, the J call TRBJ2-7; D not resolved. Between the trimmed V and J ends, which lost 0 bases and 0 bases, there was a span of 4 bases. This CDR3 has 13 residues. Germline loops: CDR1 SGHRS, CDR2 YFSETQ. DNA of the CDR3: TGCGCCAGCAGCTTGGAGAGCTCCTACGAGCAGTACTGC. Translation: CASSLESSYEQYC.